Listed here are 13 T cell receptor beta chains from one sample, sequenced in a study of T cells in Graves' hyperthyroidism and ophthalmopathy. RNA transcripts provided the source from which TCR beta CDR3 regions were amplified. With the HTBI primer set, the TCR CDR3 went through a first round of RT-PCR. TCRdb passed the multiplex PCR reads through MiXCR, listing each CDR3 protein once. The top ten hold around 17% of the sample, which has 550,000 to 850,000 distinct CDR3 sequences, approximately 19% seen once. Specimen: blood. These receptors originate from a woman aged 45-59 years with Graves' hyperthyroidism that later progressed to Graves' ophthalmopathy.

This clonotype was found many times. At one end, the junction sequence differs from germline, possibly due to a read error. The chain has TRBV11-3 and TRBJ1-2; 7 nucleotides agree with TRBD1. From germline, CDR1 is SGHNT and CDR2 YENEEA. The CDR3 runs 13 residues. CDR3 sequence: CASSLDRGQPPAF. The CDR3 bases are TGTGCCAGCAGCTTAGATAGGGGACAGCCCCCCGCCTTC.

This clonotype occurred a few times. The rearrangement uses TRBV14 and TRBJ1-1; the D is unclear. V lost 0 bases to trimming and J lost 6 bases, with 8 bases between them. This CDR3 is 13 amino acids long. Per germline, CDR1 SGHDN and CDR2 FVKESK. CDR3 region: CASSQDIQPEAFF. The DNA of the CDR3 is TGTGCCAGCAGCCAAGATATACAACCTGAAGCTTTCTTT.

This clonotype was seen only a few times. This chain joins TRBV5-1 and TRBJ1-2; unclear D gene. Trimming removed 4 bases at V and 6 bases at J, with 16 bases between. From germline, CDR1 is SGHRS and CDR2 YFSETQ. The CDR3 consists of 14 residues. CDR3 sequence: CASSPDRREHGYTF. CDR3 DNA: TGCGCCAGCAGCCCGGATAGGAGGGAGCATGGCTACACCTTC.

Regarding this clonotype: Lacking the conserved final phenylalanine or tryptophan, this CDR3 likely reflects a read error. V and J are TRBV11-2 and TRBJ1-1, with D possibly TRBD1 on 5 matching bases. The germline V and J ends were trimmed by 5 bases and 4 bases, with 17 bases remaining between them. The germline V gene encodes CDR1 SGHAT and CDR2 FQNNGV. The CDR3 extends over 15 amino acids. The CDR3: CASSKRGPGGTEAFL. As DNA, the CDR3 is TGTGCCAGCAGCAAGCGGGGACCTGGGGGCACTGAAGCTTTCCTT.

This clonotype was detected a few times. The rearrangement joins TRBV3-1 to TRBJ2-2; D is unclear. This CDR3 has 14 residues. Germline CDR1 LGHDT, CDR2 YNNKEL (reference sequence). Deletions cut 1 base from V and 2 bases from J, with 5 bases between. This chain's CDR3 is CASSQGTNTGELFF. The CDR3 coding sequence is TGTGCCAGCAGCCAAGGCACAAACACCGGGGAGCTGTTTTTT.

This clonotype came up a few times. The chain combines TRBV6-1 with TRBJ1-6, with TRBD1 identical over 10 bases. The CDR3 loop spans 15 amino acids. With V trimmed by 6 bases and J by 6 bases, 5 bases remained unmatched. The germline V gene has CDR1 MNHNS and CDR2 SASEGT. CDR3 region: CASRRDRGSNSPLHF. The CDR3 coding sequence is TGTGCCAGCAGAAGGGACAGGGGATCTAATTCACCCCTCCACTTT.

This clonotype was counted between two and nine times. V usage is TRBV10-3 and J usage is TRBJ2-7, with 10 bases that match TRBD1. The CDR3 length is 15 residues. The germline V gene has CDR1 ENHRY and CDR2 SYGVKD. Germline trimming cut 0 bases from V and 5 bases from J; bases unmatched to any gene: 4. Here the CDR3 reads CAISESGQGMNEQYF. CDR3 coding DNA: TGTGCCATCAGTGAGTCGGGACAGGGGATGAACGAGCAGTACTTC.

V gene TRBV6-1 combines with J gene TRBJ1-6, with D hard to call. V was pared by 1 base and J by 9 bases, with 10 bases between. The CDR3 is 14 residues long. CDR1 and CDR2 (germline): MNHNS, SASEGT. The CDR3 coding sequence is TGTGCCAGCAGTGAAGTTTATCGGGGTTCACCCCTCCACTTT. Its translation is CASSEVYRGSPLHF.

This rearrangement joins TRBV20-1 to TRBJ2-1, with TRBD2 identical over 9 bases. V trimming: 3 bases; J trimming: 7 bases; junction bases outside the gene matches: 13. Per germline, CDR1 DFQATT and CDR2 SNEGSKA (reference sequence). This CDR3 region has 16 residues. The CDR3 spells CSASVAGAAKENEQFF. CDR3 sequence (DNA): TGCAGTGCTAGTGTAGCGGGGGCCGCGAAAGAAAATGAGCAGTTCTTC.

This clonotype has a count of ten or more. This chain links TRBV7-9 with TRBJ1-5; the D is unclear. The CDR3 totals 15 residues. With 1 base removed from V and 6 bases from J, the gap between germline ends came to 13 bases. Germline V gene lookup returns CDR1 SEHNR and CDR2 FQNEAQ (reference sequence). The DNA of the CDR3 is TGTGCCAGCAGCTTAGTGGCCCGTTTGAGTCAGCCCCAGCATTTT. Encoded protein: CASSLVARLSQPQHF.

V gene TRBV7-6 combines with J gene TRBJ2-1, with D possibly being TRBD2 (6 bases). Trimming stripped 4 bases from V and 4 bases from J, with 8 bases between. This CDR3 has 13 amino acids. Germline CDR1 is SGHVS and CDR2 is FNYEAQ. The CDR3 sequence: CASSWGEYNEQFF. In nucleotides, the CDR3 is TGTGCCAGCAGCTGGGGGGAGTACAATGAGCAGTTCTTC.

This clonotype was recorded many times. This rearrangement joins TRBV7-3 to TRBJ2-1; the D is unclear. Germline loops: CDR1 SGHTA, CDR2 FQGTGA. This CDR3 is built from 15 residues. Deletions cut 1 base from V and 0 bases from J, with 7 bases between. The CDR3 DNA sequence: TGTGCCAGCAGCTTAATGGGATACTCCTACAATGAGCAGTTCTTC. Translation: CASSLMGYSYNEQFF.

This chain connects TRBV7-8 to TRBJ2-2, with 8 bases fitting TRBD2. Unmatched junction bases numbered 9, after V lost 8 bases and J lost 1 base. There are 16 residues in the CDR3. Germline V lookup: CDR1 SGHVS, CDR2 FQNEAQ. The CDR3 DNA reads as TGTGCCAGCCACCCACGGGGGGGGGAGAACACCGGGGAGCTGTTTTTT. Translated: CASHPRGGENTGELFF.